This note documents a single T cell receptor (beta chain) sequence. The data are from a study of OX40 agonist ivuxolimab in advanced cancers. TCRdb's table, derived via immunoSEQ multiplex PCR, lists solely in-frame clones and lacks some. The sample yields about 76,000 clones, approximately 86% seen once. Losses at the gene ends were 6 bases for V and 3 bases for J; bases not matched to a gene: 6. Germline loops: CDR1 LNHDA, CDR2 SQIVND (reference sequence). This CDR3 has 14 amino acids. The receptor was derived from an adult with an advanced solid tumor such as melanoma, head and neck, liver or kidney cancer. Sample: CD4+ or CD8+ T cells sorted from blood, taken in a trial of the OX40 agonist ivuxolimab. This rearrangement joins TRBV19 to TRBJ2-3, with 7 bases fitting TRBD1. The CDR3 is CASRKGASTDTQYF. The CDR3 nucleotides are TGTGCCAGTAGGAAGGGGGCGTCAACAGATACGCAGTATTTT.